One sample yielded the 20 T cell receptor beta chains listed below, sequenced in a study of cytomegalovirus exposure and HLA in healthy donors. Primers for the PCR totalled 60 Vbeta and 13 Jbeta. Sequenced by immunoSEQ multiplex PCR; TCRdb stores in-frame clones only, minus some. This table holds over 90,000 clones, 65% to 80% found once. Sequenced material: PBMCs. These receptors were taken from a young woman in good health and CMV-seropositive.

This clone came up once. The chain employs TRBV5-1 and TRBJ1-6; D is possibly TRBD1 (6 bases). The CDR3 consists of 14 residues. With 5 bases removed from V and 5 bases from J, the gap between germline ends came to 11 bases. Germline-derived CDR1 and CDR2 are SGHRS and YFSETQ. The CDR3 loop is CASSRTDDNSPLHF. CDR3 in DNA: TGCGCCAGCAGTCGGACAGACGATAATTCACCCCTCCACTTT.

The chain links TRBV18 to TRBJ2-7; 7 nucleotides agree with TRBD1. This CDR3 comprises 14 residues. Unmatched junction bases numbered 5, after V lost 2 bases and J lost 4 bases. The germline gives CDR1 KGHSH, CDR2 LQKENI. CDR3 loop: CASSPLGQSYEQYF. The CDR3 DNA sequence: TGTGCCAGCTCACCATTGGGACAGTCTTACGAGCAGTACTTC. The full variable domain, its missing parts supplied by reference TRBV18 and TRBJ2-7, is NAGVMQNPRHLVRRRGQEARLRCSPMKGHSHVYWYRQLPEEGLKFMVYLQKENIIDESGMPKERFSAEFPKEGPSILRIQQVVRGDSAAYFCASSPLGQSYEQYFGPGTRLTVT.

The chain carries TRBV9 and TRBJ2-1; a weak D match, TRBD1 (6 bases). Germline V CDR1 and CDR2: SGDLS, YYNGEE. The CDR3 sequence is 15 residues long. With 0 bases removed from V and 9 bases from J, the gap between germline ends came to 16 bases. CDR3 loop: CASSVADRLGGEQFF. In nucleotides, the CDR3 is TGTGCCAGCAGCGTAGCTGACAGGCTCGGTGGTGAGCAGTTCTTC.

The chain joins TRBV2 to TRBJ2-7, with 8 bases fitting TRBD2. The V and J ends lost 4 bases and 2 bases, in that order; junction bases with no gene match: 7. Germline values: CDR1 SNHLY, CDR2 FYNNEI. This CDR3 comprises 15 residues. The CDR3 nucleotides are TGTGCCAGCAGTGCGGGGGGGCTGGAGGCCTACGAGCAGTACTTC. Translating it yields CASSAGGLEAYEQYF.

The V gene is TRBV5-1, the J gene TRBJ1-4; 7 bases fit TRBD1. CDR1 and CDR2 (germline): SGHRS, YFSETQ. The CDR3 is 14 residues long. V was pared by 5 bases and J by 3 bases, with 4 bases of the junction left unmatched. The CDR3 sequence: CASRTGPSNEKLFF. The CDR3, as DNA: TGCGCCAGCAGGACAGGGCCCTCTAATGAAAAACTGTTTTTT.

This chain uses TRBV5-4 with TRBJ2-7; TRBD2 aligns across 11 bases. V gave up 1 base and J gave up 7 bases; unmatched junction bases: 10. Looked up from germline, CDR1 is SGHNT and CDR2 is YYREEE (reference sequence). The CDR3 has 16 residues. The DNA of the CDR3 is TGTGCCAGCAGCTTGTCTAGGTCTAGCGGGAGGAAGGAGCAGTACTTC. Translated, it gives CASSLSRSSGRKEQYF.

A few counts support this clone. This sequence joins TRBV5-1 and TRBJ2-1, with a possible D match to TRBD1 (8 bases). CDR1 is SGHRS, CDR2 YFSETQ, per germline. The CDR3 spans 13 residues. Trimming took off 4 bases at V and 9 bases at J, with 14 bases between the two ends. The CDR3 spells CASSKQGGSEQFF. CDR3 nucleotides: TGCGCCAGCAGCAAACAGGGGGGGAGTGAGCAGTTCTTC.

This clone was observed once. The J gene is TRBJ1-5, the V gene TRBV2; D ambiguous. In germline, CDR1 is SNHLY, CDR2 FYNNEI. The CDR3 consists of 17 residues. Trimming took off 0 bases at V and 0 bases at J, with 12 bases between the two ends. CDR3 protein: CASSEAEADYSNQPQHF. In DNA, the CDR3 is TGTGCCAGCAGTGAAGCGGAGGCAGACTATAGCAATCAGCCCCAGCATTTT.

Relative to its sample, this clone is medium-sized. The CDR3 DNA is TGTGCCAGCAGGGCCAGGGGGCGGGATTTCTTT. Translation: CASRARGRDFF. The chain combines TRBV6-1 with TRBJ1-1; 8 bases fit TRBD1. J gave up 13 bases and V 6 bases, and 7 bases lay outside the gene matches. CDR1 MNHNS and CDR2 SASEGT come from the germline V gene. This CDR3 is built from 11 residues.

The chain joins TRBV5-1 to TRBJ2-7; 8 bases match TRBD1. Germline lookup yields CDR1 SGHRS and CDR2 YFSETQ. V was clipped by 7 bases and J by 0 bases; unmatched bases: 3. This CDR3 region has 13 residues. In DNA, the CDR3 is TGCGCCAGCTCGGGACAGGTCTCCTACGAGCAGTACTTC. It encodes CASSGQVSYEQYF.

The chain uses TRBV18 and TRBJ1-2, with D hard to call. The V gene's germline CDR1 is KGHSH and CDR2 LQKENI. V lost 0 bases and J 7 bases, leaving 12 bases between the germline ends. The CDR3 is 14 residues long. This CDR3 reads CASSPPSIAGGYTF. The CDR3 bases are TGTGCCAGCTCACCACCGTCGATTGCGGGTGGCTACACCTTC.

The J gene is TRBJ2-1, the V gene TRBV5-1; TRBD2 matches at 7 bases. CDR3 size: 17 residues. V trimming: 1 base; J trimming: 3 bases; junction bases outside the gene matches: 10. The V gene's germline CDR1 is SGHRS and CDR2 YFSETQ. CDR3 coding DNA: TGCGCCAGCAGCTTGAGTAGAGGGGCGGGGGTCTACAATGAGCAGTTCTTC. Protein: CASSLSRGAGVYNEQFF.

V gene TRBV30 combines with J gene TRBJ2-3; D is perhaps TRBD1 (7 bases). The CDR3 totals 15 residues. V lost 4 bases and J 5 bases, leaving 19 bases between the germline ends. Per germline, CDR1 GTSNPN and CDR2 SVGIG (reference sequence). The CDR3 loop is CAWKISGGGRDTQYF. CDR3 in DNA: TGTGCCTGGAAAATTAGCGGAGGGGGCCGAGATACGCAGTATTTT.

This chain joins TRBV7-3 and TRBJ2-1; 8 nucleotides line up with TRBD2. This CDR3 region has 15 residues. The germline V gene encodes CDR1 SGHTA and CDR2 FQGTGA. The ends lost 0 bases at V and 15 bases at J; junction bases unmatched: 13. The CDR3 protein is CASSLTLGSGTRLFF. For the CDR3, the DNA is TGTGCCAGCAGCTTAACGTTGGGTAGCGGGACCCGTCTGTTCTTC.

The rearrangement uses TRBV6-1 and TRBJ1-4; possible D gene TRBD1, 6 bases. The V end was cut by 3 bases, the J end by 4 bases, with 12 bases between. The CDR3 is 15 residues long. CDR1 is MNHNS, CDR2 SASEGT, per germline. For the CDR3, the DNA is TGTGCCAGCAGTGACAGGGGATTTGGTAATGAAAAACTGTTTTTT. This codes for CASSDRGFGNEKLFF.

This chain uses TRBV5-4 with TRBJ2-1; 9 positions agree with TRBD2. J lost 5 bases, V lost 4 bases, and 4 bases had no gene match. The germline V gene has CDR1 SGHNT and CDR2 YYREEE (reference sequence). The CDR3 contains 14 residues. This CDR3 reads CASSVSGGHNEQFF. CDR3 bases: TGTGCCAGCAGCGTTAGCGGGGGCCACAATGAGCAGTTCTTC.

The chain is built from TRBV5-1 and TRBJ1-1; no clear D gene. The CDR3 consists of 13 residues. Germline V gives CDR1 SGHRS, CDR2 YFSETQ. Deletions cut 0 bases from V and 8 bases from J, with 11 bases between. CDR3 sequence: CASSLGRPSEAFF. Written as DNA, the CDR3 is TGCGCCAGCAGCTTGGGCAGGCCTTCCGAAGCTTTCTTT. The full variable domain, in which reference TRBV5-1 and TRBJ1-1 provide the parts outside the CDR3, is KAGVTQTPRYLIKTRGQQVTLSCSPISGHRSVSWYQQTPGQGLQFLFEYFSETQRNKGNFPGRFSGRQFSNSRSEMNVSTLELGDSALYLCASSLGRPSEAFFGQGTRLTVV.

V and J are TRBV2 and TRBJ2-3; no clear D gene. The length of the CDR3 is 12 residues. Germline V gene lookup returns CDR1 SNHLY and CDR2 FYNNEI. Trimming cost V 1 base and J 5 bases, with 4 bases left between them. The CDR3 DNA follows: TGTGCCAGCAGTGAAGAGCGAGATACGCAGTATTTT. This sequence encodes CASSEERDTQYF.

The V call is TRBV7-9, the J call TRBJ2-7; perhaps TRBD2 as D (6 bases). Trimming left V 4 bases short and J 0 bases short, with 13 bases between. Germline V gives CDR1 SEHNR, CDR2 FQNEAQ (reference sequence). This CDR3 contains 15 residues. This CDR3 reads CASSSTSRNSYEQYF. CDR3 coding DNA: TGTGCCAGCAGCTCCACTAGCAGGAACTCCTACGAGCAGTACTTC. Together with reference TRBV7-9 and TRBJ2-7, the CDR3 gives the full variable domain: DTGVSQNPRHKITKRGQNVTFRCDPISEHNRLYWYRQTLGQGPEFLTYFQNEAQLEKSRLLSDRFSAERPKGSFSTLEIQRTEQGDSAMYLCASSSTSRNSYEQYFGPGTRLTVT.

The chain couples TRBV5-6 to TRBJ2-2; 11 nucleotides match TRBD2. The CDR3 spans 15 residues. Germline CDR1 and CDR2: SGHDT and YYEEEE. V gave up 2 bases and J gave up 5 bases; unmatched junction bases: 2. The DNA of the CDR3 is TGTGCCAGCAGCTTTGGGACTAGCGGAACCGGGGAGCTGTTTTTT. This sequence encodes CASSFGTSGTGELFF.